This TCR beta chain was sequenced during a study of blood T cells in healthy people across ages (dated by TCRdb to 2013 to 2016). Some background on the complete study: In model experiments, template switching captured about one uniquely barcoded TCR beta cDNA molecule for every two T cells. Using deep sequencing normalized with unique cDNA molecular identifiers, the study measured how TCR beta repertoire diversity changes with age. The donors were split into four age groups: young (average 16 years), middle-aged (about 40), aged (roughly 60) and long-lived (about 74). Donors of different ages were randomly distributed across sequencing lanes to avoid experimental bias. The study analyzed two additional independent replicas of 1 million unique cDNA reads from the same blood draw for two donors, one aged 18 to 30 and one aged 80 or older. Overall study results and their limits: The percentage of naive T cells measured by flow cytometry correlated strongly with observed TCR beta diversity. As age increased, observed TCR beta diversity per million T cells dropped in a roughly linear way, and a significant reduction was already evident by age about 40. Bulk unsorted PBMC profiling prevented conclusive comparison of naive and antigen-experienced compartments. Because donor CMV infection status was unknown, age-related changes in expanded clonotypes were potentially confounded. Compared with the aged group, the long-lived group had more naive CD4+ T cells, fewer expanded clones and increased TCR diversity, a pattern suggesting age selection. Estimates of total diversity based on one million sequenced T cells were regarded as lower bounds and as underestimates.

Libraries were built with 5' RACE. The sequencer was an Illumina HiSeq 2500. A second PCR of about 6 to 11 cycles was run with a J-beta primer mix and a sample-barcoded 5' primer. Each TCR beta cDNA molecule received a unique molecular identifier from a template-switch 5' adaptor carrying 12 random nucleotides. Each sample yielded at least 3 million CDR3-containing paired-end reads. First-strand cDNA synthesis was performed from all RNA using the Mint cDNA synthesis kit, with priming by a TRBC-specific oligonucleotide. All cDNA was treated with uracil-DNA glycosylase and then went through a first 18-cycle PCR with the universal primers M1SS and BC2_uni_R. On the study's bioinformatics: Each sample was normalized by randomly selecting 1 million high-quality reads, each carrying a distinct molecular identifier. Instead of being binned into consensus sequences, reads with shared molecular identifiers were discarded. MiTCR, set to a Q25 quality threshold and the strictest error-elimination algorithm, was used for CDR3 identification, clonotype clustering and error correction. A nonparametric unseen species model with Euler transformation was used to estimate lower-bound total TCR beta diversity. Starting from the raw public reads, TCRdb applied fastp trimming at Q25, assembled clones with MiXCR and retained in-frame beta chains. Each CDR3 protein appears once, grouped with its most common genes and DNA. Here the V and J calls rest on TCRdb's processing, not on the authors' analysis. For this sample there are fewer than 900,000 distinct CDR3 sequences; approximately 39% appear just once. 20% to 25% of the sample belongs to the ten largest clones.

About this clonotype itself: What this receptor recognizes is not known. Base quality data are lacking; no much larger clone is found one base away.

The 39 donors, aged about 6 to 100 years, were systemically healthy Caucasian individuals from Russia. Each donor gave about 11 milliliters of peripheral blood, drawn into EDTA-treated Vacutainer tubes. PBMCs were isolated by Ficoll-Paque density-gradient centrifugation, with at least 7 million obtained per sample. Total RNA, at least 6 micrograms per sample, was extracted from PBMCs with Trizol reagent. For every donor, an aliquot of PBMCs went through flow cytometry to measure the percentages of naive CD45RAhigh/CD27high T cells. Sequencing input: blood. This clonotype was sampled from a woman aged 55-69 years in good health.

CDR3 protein: CASSQDRRTGELFF. The sequenced DNA is TGTGCCAGCAGCCAAGATCGGAGGACAGGGGAGCTGTTTTTT. This chain joins TRBV14 to TRBJ2-2; the D gene is possibly TRBD1 or TRBD2, each agreeing over 5 bases. V was cut back by 0 bases and J by 8 bases, leaving a gap of 10 bases between them. The germline V gene yields SGHDN for CDR1 and FVKESK for CDR2. Reading from cysteine to phenylalanine, the CDR3 counts 14 amino acids. Just CDR3 DNA is preserved here, 42 bases in frame from base 1.